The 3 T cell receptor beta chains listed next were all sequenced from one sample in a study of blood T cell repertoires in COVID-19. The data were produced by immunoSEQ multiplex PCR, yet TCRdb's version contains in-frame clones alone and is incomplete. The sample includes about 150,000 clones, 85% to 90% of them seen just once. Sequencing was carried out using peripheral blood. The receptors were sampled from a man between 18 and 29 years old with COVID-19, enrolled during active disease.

CDR3: CASRQGSYEQYF. The CDR3 nucleotides are TGTGCCAGCAGGCAGGGCTCCTACGAGCAGTACTTC. The chain couples TRBV28 to TRBJ2-7; D might be TRBD1 (5 bases). CDR3 length: 12 residues. V lost 6 bases and J lost 0, with 6 bases in between. Germline loops: CDR1 MDHEN, CDR2 SYDVKM.

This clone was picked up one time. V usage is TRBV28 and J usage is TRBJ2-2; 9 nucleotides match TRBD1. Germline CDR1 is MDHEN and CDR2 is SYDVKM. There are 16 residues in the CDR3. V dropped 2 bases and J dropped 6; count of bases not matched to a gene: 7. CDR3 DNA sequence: TGTGCCAGCAGTTTACCCGGGACAGGGAGGTCCGGGGAGCTGTTTTTT. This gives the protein CASSLPGTGRSGELFF.

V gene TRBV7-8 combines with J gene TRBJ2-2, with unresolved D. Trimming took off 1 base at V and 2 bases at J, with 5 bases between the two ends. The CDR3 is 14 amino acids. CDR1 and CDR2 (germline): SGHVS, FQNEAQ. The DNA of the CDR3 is TGTGCCAGCAGCTTAGGAGTTAACACCGGGGAGCTGTTTTTT. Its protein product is CASSLGVNTGELFF. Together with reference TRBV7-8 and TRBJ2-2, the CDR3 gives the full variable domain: GAGVSQSPRYKVAKRGQDVALRCDPISGHVSLFWYQQALGQGPEFLTYFQNEAQLDKSGLPSDRFFAERPEGSVSTLKIQRTQQEDSAVYLCASSLGVNTGELFFGEGSRLTVL.